Each of the 28 T cell receptor beta chains below was sequenced from the same sample in a study of beta chain features in type 1 diabetes. Every isolated RNA sample was fully reverse transcribed, so sequencing captured expressed TCRB transcripts. TCRdb keeps only in-frame clones here, not all; method: immunoSEQ multiplex PCR. The table has 150,000 to 180,000 clones, around 10% seen once. The sequencing sample was made of central memory CD4+ T cells from blood. All receptors derive from a man aged 18 to 30 in good health.

The chain uses TRBV4-1 and TRBJ1-5; 9 nucleotides align to TRBD1. V lost 4 bases to trimming and J lost 7 bases; unmatched junction nucleotides: 8. The CDR3 sequence is 15 residues long. The germline gives CDR1 MGHRA, CDR2 YSYEKL. The CDR3 is CASSPGTGFWQPQHF. DNA of the CDR3: TGCGCCAGCAGCCCCGGGACAGGGTTTTGGCAGCCCCAGCATTTT.

As DNA, the CDR3 is TGTGCCAGCAGCGTAGGGGCCCTACCTGGGCGGGAGACCCAGTACTTC. Its translation: CASSVGALPGRETQYF. This chain links TRBV9 with TRBJ2-5; no firm D call. Trimming removed 0 bases from V and 5 bases from J, with 17 bases in between. CDR1 is SGDLS, CDR2 YYNGEE, per germline. The CDR3 sequence is 16 residues long.

This clone occurred a few times. The chain links TRBV7-9 to TRBJ1-5; the D gene is possibly TRBD1 (5 bases). V was trimmed by 5 bases and J by 2 bases, leaving 13 bases between them. The CDR3 is 15 amino acids. Germline CDR1 and CDR2: SEHNR and FQNEAQ (reference sequence). CDR3 protein: CASSPQTVGNQPQHF. DNA for the CDR3: TGTGCCAGCAGCCCACAGACAGTTGGCAATCAGCCCCAGCATTTT.

In this sample, this clone turned up a few times. The V gene is TRBV27, the J gene TRBJ1-4; tentatively, D is TRBD1 (6 bases). This CDR3 is 14 amino acids long. V lost 9 bases, J lost 8 bases, and 19 bases lay in between. Germline CDR1 reads MNHEY; CDR2 reads SMNVEV (reference sequence). CDR3 coding DNA: TGTGCCAGTAAGGTGCAGGGGTTACGGGAAAAACTGTTTTTT. It is translated as CASKVQGLREKLFF.

The chain joins TRBV5-1 to TRBJ1-4; maybe TRBD1 (5 bases). The CDR3 extends over 16 amino acids. Germline CDR1 reads SGHRS; CDR2 reads YFSETQ. V was trimmed by 0 bases and J by 4 bases, leaving 13 bases between them. This chain's CDR3 is CASSLGRQGDNEKLFF. The CDR3 region has the DNA TGCGCCAGCAGCTTGGGTCGGCAGGGAGATAATGAAAAACTGTTTTTT.

This clone appeared a few times. The V gene is TRBV7-2, the J gene TRBJ1-3; D unresolved. The ends were cut back, 0 bases at V and 2 bases at J, with 8 bases in the middle. This CDR3 comprises 15 residues. Germline assignment: CDR1 SGHTA and CDR2 FQGNSA. CDR3 protein: CASSLAHSTGNTIYF. DNA of the CDR3: TGTGCCAGCAGCTTAGCTCACAGTACTGGAAACACCATATATTTT.

The table lists this clone with a few counts. V gene TRBV29-1 combines with J gene TRBJ2-5, with 8 nucleotides matching TRBD2. CDR1 is SQVTM, CDR2 ANQGSEA, per germline. With 1 base clipped from V and 5 bases from J, the junction kept 3 bases outside the gene matches. This CDR3 comprises 13 residues. For the CDR3, the DNA is TGCAGCGTTGAAGGACTAGCGAGGGAGACCCAGTACTTC. This sequence encodes CSVEGLARETQYF.

This clone has only a few counts. This chain links TRBV28 with TRBJ1-1; D gene ambiguous. Germline-derived CDR1 and CDR2 are MDHEN and SYDVKM. The CDR3 totals 13 residues. V shed 5 bases and J shed 6 bases, with 13 bases lying between them. CDR3 sequence: CASSPWEPPEAFF. DNA for the CDR3: TGTGCCAGCAGTCCGTGGGAGCCCCCTGAAGCTTTCTTT.

The V call is TRBV10-3, the J call TRBJ2-7; D is possibly TRBD2 (7 bases). Germline V CDR1 and CDR2: ENHRY, SYGVKD. This CDR3 spans 12 amino acids. Trimming shortened V by 9 bases and J by 4 bases, and 13 bases separated the two germline ends. The CDR3 sequence is CAIGGAGYEQYF. In nucleotides, the CDR3 is TGTGCCATAGGGGGGGCGGGGTACGAGCAGTACTTC.

The J gene is TRBJ1-4, the V gene TRBV9; no clear D gene. Trimming pared 4 bases from V and 6 bases from J, leaving 13 bases between. The CDR3 is 14 residues long. Germline V gene data show CDR1 as SGDLS and CDR2 as YYNGEE. CDR3 region: CASSLRGRDEKLFF. Here the CDR3 DNA reads TGTGCCAGCAGCTTAAGAGGGAGAGATGAAAAACTGTTTTTT.

The table lists this clone with a few counts. This sequence joins TRBV9 and TRBJ1-2; D is uncertain. Trimming pared 0 bases from V and 4 bases from J, leaving 13 bases between. CDR3 length equals 15 residues. CDR1 and CDR2 (germline): SGDLS, YYNGEE. For the CDR3, the DNA is TGTGCCAGCAGCGTAGCTCAGGCGAACTTCTATGGCTACACCTTC. Its protein product is CASSVAQANFYGYTF.

The genes are TRBV4-2 and TRBJ1-2, with D unclear. The length of the CDR3 is 16 residues. With 1 base removed from V and 3 bases from J, the gap between germline ends came to 15 bases. Per germline, CDR1 LGHNA and CDR2 YNFKEQ. This CDR3 is CASSQALSGNDYGYTF. The CDR3 DNA follows: TGTGCCAGCAGCCAAGCTTTATCGGGTAATGACTATGGCTACACCTTC.

The J gene is TRBJ2-3, the V gene TRBV5-4; TRBD2 aligns across 10 bases. The V and J ends lost 4 bases and 6 bases, in that order; junction bases with no gene match: 8. CDR1 SGHNT and CDR2 YYREEE come from the germline V gene (reference sequence). CDR3 length equals 15 residues. The CDR3 here is CASSDASGRWDTQYF. The CDR3 coding sequence is TGTGCCAGCAGCGATGCTAGCGGGAGATGGGATACGCAGTATTTT.

The chain is built from TRBV15 and TRBJ2-3, with TRBD2 identical over 13 bases. Trimming at V came to 5 bases and at J to 6 bases, leaving 11 bases not matched to a gene. The CDR3 spans 17 residues. The V gene's germline CDR1 is LNHNV and CDR2 YYDKDF (reference sequence). The CDR3 region is CATSGRLAGGGADTQYF. In DNA form, the CDR3 reads TGTGCCACCAGCGGAAGACTAGCGGGGGGCGGCGCTGATACGCAGTATTTT.

The chain uses TRBV10-3 and TRBJ2-5; TRBD2 aligns across 9 bases. Trimming at V came to 4 bases and at J to 5 bases, leaving 8 bases not matched to a gene. The CDR3 runs to 15 residues. Germline V CDR1 and CDR2: ENHRY, SYGVKD. In DNA form, the CDR3 reads TGTGCCATCAGTGCGCAGCGGGGGGCGCAGGAGACCCAGTACTTC. Amino acids: CAISAQRGAQETQYF.

This clone has a count of ten or more. The CDR3 loop is CASRGAGTIGTGELFF. CDR3 nucleotide sequence: TGTGCCAGCAGAGGTGCCGGGACGATAGGCACCGGGGAGCTGTTTTTT. The V and J genes are TRBV27 and TRBJ2-2; the D gene could be TRBD1 or TRBD2 (5 bases each). CDR3 length: 16 residues. Germline lookup yields CDR1 MNHEY and CDR2 SMNVEV (reference sequence). The ends were cut back, 6 bases at V and 4 bases at J, with 18 bases in the middle.

This clone was observed a few times. The chain combines TRBV4-2 with TRBJ2-2; 9 nucleotides line up with TRBD1. After removal of 3 bases from V and 3 bases from J, the junction contained 2 bases not matched to a gene. Germline assignment: CDR1 LGHNA and CDR2 YNFKEQ. The CDR3 contains 15 residues. The CDR3 nucleotides read TGTGCCAGCAGCCACGGGGACAGGGACACCGGGGAGCTGTTTTTT. It is translated as CASSHGDRDTGELFF.

The V call is TRBV30, the J call TRBJ2-3, with D perhaps assigned TRBD1 or TRBD2 (6 bases each). The V gene's germline CDR1 is GTSNPN and CDR2 SVGIG (reference sequence). The CDR3 is 16 amino acids. V shed 2 bases and J shed 4 bases, with 19 bases lying between them. DNA of the CDR3: TGTGCCTGGAGTCGGTGGGGGGCACCACCCCCAGATACGCAGTATTTT. This codes for CAWSRWGAPPPDTQYF. The complete variable domain, with remaining parts taken from reference TRBV30 and TRBJ2-3, reads SQTIHQWPATLVQPVGSPLSLECTVEGTSNPNLYWYRQAAGRGLQLLFYSVGIGQISSEVPQNLSASRPQDRQFILSSKKLLLSDSGFYLCAWSRWGAPPPDTQYFGPGTRLTVL.

The chain links TRBV18 to TRBJ2-7, with TRBD1 as a possible D gene (5 bases). Trimming stripped 5 bases from V and 9 bases from J, with 20 bases between. Germline V gene sequence: CDR1 KGHSH, CDR2 LQKENI. The CDR3 covers 14 residues. In DNA form, the CDR3 reads TGTGCCAGCTCAATGGACACCGCCTCGTTTGGGCAGTACTTC. This translates into CASSMDTASFGQYF.

The chain links TRBV28 to TRBJ2-5; D remains unclear. Deletions cut 7 bases from V and 3 bases from J, with 9 bases between. The CDR3 has 12 residues. The V gene's germline CDR1 is MDHEN and CDR2 SYDVKM. The CDR3: CASTTAKETQYF. CDR3 nucleotides: TGTGCCAGCACGACGGCCAAAGAGACCCAGTACTTC.

The chain joins TRBV28 to TRBJ1-2, with a tentative D call TRBD1 (5 bases). From germline, CDR1 is MDHEN and CDR2 SYDVKM. Trimming stripped 5 bases from V and 4 bases from J, with 14 bases between. This CDR3 is built from 14 residues. CDR3 region: CASSHRPRVYGYTF. The CDR3 DNA is TGTGCCAGCAGTCATCGTCCCAGGGTCTATGGCTACACCTTC.

This clone was seen more than once but under ten times. This chain links TRBV7-2 with TRBJ1-1; D is unresolved. The CDR3 spans 14 residues. Germline values: CDR1 SGHTA, CDR2 FQGNSA. V was trimmed by 2 bases and J by 0 bases, leaving 7 bases between them. The chain's CDR3 is CASSLNLMNTEAFF. CDR3 nucleotides: TGTGCCAGCAGCTTAAACCTTATGAACACTGAAGCTTTCTTT.

V gene TRBV6-1 combines with J gene TRBJ2-3; no clear D. V was pared by 4 bases and J by 4 bases, with 21 bases between. CDR3 length equals 17 residues. CDR1 is MNHNS, CDR2 SASEGT, per germline. CDR3 in amino acids: CASSVRREGVGADTQYF. For the CDR3, the DNA is TGTGCCAGCAGTGTCCGCCGCGAAGGCGTGGGCGCAGATACGCAGTATTTT.

The rearrangement links TRBV6-5 to TRBJ1-2, with 8 bases lining up with TRBD1. The length of the CDR3 is 13 residues. In germline, CDR1 is MNHEY, CDR2 SVGAGI. V shed 5 bases, J shed 8 bases, and the junction held 7 bases outside the gene matches. This CDR3 reads CASSPGQGRGYTF. DNA of the CDR3: TGTGCCAGCAGTCCCGGACAGGGAAGAGGCTACACCTTC.

This clone was detected many times. This rearrangement joins TRBV18 to TRBJ2-1; TRBD1 aligns across 9 bases. Trimming took 6 bases from V and 0 from J; bases not matched to a gene: 27. This CDR3 contains 23 residues. Germline V gene lookup returns CDR1 KGHSH and CDR2 LQKENI. CDR3 DNA: TGTGCCAGCTCGTACAAATTAACTGGGACAGGGATTCCGCGCCGAAGCTCCTACAATGAGCAGTTCTTC. It encodes CASSYKLTGTGIPRRSSYNEQFF. Full variable domain (rest looked up from reference TRBV18 and TRBJ2-1): NAGVMQNPRHLVRRRGQEARLRCSPMKGHSHVYWYRQLPEEGLKFMVYLQKENIIDESGMPKERFSAEFPKEGPSILRIQQVVRGDSAAYFCASSYKLTGTGIPRRSSYNEQFFGPGTRLTVL.

This clone has a count of ten or more. The V gene is TRBV19, the J gene TRBJ1-1; the D gene is possibly TRBD1 (5 bases). The germline V gene encodes CDR1 LNHDA and CDR2 SQIVND (reference sequence). The germline V and J ends were trimmed by 8 bases and 6 bases, with 13 bases remaining between them. The CDR3 is 12 residues long. CDR3 sequence (DNA): TGTGCCAGTCGCATAGGGGCCGCTGAAGCTTTCTTT. Protein: CASRIGAAEAFF.

The chain uses TRBV6-5 and TRBJ1-2; D possibly corresponds to TRBD1 (5 bases). This CDR3 region has 12 residues. Per the germline V gene, CDR1 is MNHEY and CDR2 is SVGAGI. Deletions cut 2 bases from V and 6 bases from J, with 7 bases between. CDR3 protein: CASSYRGNGYTF. The CDR3, as DNA: TGTGCCAGCAGTTACAGGGGAAATGGCTACACCTTC.

This chain links TRBV5-1 with TRBJ1-1; 9 bases are shared with TRBD1. The germline V gene has CDR1 SGHRS and CDR2 YFSETQ. Trimming cost V 4 bases and J 1 base; bases outside gene matches: 2. The CDR3 runs 14 residues. CDR3 coding DNA: TGCGCCAGCAGCACAGGGGGCTCGAACACTGAAGCTTTCTTT. It translates to CASSTGGSNTEAFF. Complete variable domain (other parts from reference TRBV5-1 and TRBJ1-1): KAGVTQTPRYLIKTRGQQVTLSCSPISGHRSVSWYQQTPGQGLQFLFEYFSETQRNKGNFPGRFSGRQFSNSRSEMNVSTLELGDSALYLCASSTGGSNTEAFFGQGTRLTVV.